The clone carrying this T cell receptor beta chain was detected only a few times. Antigen: not known. This entry is derived from a study of T-cell reconstitution after alpha-beta-depleted transplantation in children. General study findings and limits: Two months or so post-transplant, alpha-beta T cells reportedly derived from several hundred expanded graft clones. A year post-transplant, T-cell counts and diversity derived mostly from newly produced T cells.

Preparation of the TCRbeta library involved a method that used unique molecular identifiers. MiXCR was run by TCRdb on the PCR reads, yielding one entry per CDR3 protein. Of 800,000 to 1,000,000 distinct CDR3 sequences in the sample, under 30% were seen once. Between the trimmed V and J ends, which lost 6 bases and 4 bases, there was a span of 15 bases. Germline CDR1 is DFQATT and CDR2 is SNEGSKA (reference sequence). This CDR3 is built from 14 residues. The clonotype was recovered from a boy younger than two who had a stem cell transplant for SCID, so the T cells may come from the graft donor. Sample: PBMCs, mostly from graft donor cells, taken 360 days after TCRalphabeta/CD19-depleted stem cell transplant. This chain links TRBV20-1 with TRBJ2-2, with D perhaps matching TRBD1 (8 bases). CDR3 nucleotides: TGCAGTGCCACGGACAGGGAGGGCACCGGGGAGCTGTTTTTT. Amino acid sequence: CSATDREGTGELFF.